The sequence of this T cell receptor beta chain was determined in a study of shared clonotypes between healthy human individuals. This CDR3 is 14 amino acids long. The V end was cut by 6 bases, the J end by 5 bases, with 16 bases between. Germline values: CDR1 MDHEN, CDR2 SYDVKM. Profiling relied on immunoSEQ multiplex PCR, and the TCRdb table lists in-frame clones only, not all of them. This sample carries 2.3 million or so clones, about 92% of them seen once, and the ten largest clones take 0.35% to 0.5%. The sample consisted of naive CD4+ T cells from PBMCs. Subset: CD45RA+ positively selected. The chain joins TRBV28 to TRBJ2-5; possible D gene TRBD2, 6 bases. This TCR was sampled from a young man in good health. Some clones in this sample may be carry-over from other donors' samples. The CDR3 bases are TGTGCCAGCAGAACCATGTCGGGGGAGGAGACCCAGTACTTC. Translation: CASRTMSGEETQYF.